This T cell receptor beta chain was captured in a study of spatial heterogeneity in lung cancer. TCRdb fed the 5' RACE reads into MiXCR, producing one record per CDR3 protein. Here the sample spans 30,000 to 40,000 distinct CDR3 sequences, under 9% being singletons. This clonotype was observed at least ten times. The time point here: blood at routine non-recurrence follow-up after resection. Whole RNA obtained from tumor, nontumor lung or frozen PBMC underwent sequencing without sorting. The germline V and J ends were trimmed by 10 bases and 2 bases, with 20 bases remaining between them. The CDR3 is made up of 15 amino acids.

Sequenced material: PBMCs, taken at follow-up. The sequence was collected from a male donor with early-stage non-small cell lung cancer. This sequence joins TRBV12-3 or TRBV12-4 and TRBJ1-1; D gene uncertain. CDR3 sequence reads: CATVLGKLGNTEAFF. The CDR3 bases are TGTGCCACCGTTCTAGGGAAGCTCGGCAACACTGAAGCTTTCTTT.